The next 3 T cell receptor beta chains were all read from a single sample in a study of T cell repertoires in cytomegalovirus infection. TCRdb re-analysed the reads in MiXCR, keeping a single row per CDR3 protein. The sample includes about 360,000 distinct CDR3 sequences, about a sixth seen only once; the top ten take approximately 8%. Material for sequencing was PBMCs. The source of these receptors is a human donor in good health (CMV status not recorded). Some clones in this sample may be carry-over from other donors' samples.

This clonotype was recorded at least ten times. The chain links TRBV7-2 to TRBJ1-1; possibly TRBD1 for D (5 bases). The CDR3 extends over 15 amino acids. The V gene's germline CDR1 is SGHTA and CDR2 FQGNSA. The V and J ends lost 1 base and 3 bases respectively, with 12 bases between them. For the CDR3, the DNA is TGTGCCAGCAGCTTAGAGGTCGGGGCGTACACTGAAGCTTTCTTT. Its translation is CASSLEVGAYTEAFF.

V usage is TRBV5-1 and J usage is TRBJ1-3; TRBD1 might be the D (5 bases). This CDR3 spans 14 amino acids. Per germline, CDR1 SGHRS and CDR2 YFSETQ. With 2 bases removed from V and 2 bases from J, the gap between germline ends came to 8 bases. The DNA for the CDR3 is TGCGCCAGCAGCTTTGGGACCCCTGGAAACACCATATATTTT. It translates to CASSFGTPGNTIYF.

This clonotype turned up a few times. CDR3 region: CASSPMSRATDTQYF. The CDR3, as DNA: TGTGCCAGCAGCCCCATGTCCAGGGCAACAGATACGCAGTATTTT. The chain is built from TRBV7-2 and TRBJ2-3, with a possible D match to TRBD1 (5 bases). The CDR3 loop spans 15 amino acids. V was shortened by 5 bases and J by 3 bases, with 15 bases between the two germline ends. The germline CDR1 and CDR2 sequences are SGHTA and FQGNSA.